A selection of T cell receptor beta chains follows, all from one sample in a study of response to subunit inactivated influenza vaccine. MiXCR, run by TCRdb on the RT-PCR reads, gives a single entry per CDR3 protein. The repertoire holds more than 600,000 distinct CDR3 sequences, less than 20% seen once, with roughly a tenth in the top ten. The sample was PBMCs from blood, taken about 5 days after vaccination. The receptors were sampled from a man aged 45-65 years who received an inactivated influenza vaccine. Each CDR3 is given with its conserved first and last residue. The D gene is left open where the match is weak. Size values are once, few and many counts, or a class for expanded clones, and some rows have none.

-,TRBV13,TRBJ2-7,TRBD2,TGTGCCAGCTCGTCAAAGTGGGCTAGCGGGGAATACGAGCAGTACTTC,CASSSKWASGEYEQYF
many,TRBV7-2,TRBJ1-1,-,TGTGCCAGCAGCTTAGGCAGGCTTAACACTGAAGCTTTCTTT,CASSLGRLNTEAFF
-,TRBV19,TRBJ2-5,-,TGTGCCAGTAGTATTGTTTCGGGCAGGGCGAAGACCCAGTACTTC,CASSIVSGRAKTQYF
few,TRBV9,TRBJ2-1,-,TGTGCCAGCAGTTCTACTAGTTTCGGAGACAATGAGCAGTTCTTC,CASSSTSFGDNEQFF
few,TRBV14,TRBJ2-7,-,TGTGCCAGCAGCCAGGGACGGGACAATCGGCAGTACTTC,CASSQGRDNRQYF
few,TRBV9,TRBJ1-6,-,TGTGCCAGCAGCGTAGAGTGGGACAATCAATCACCCCTCCACTTT,CASSVEWDNQSPLHF
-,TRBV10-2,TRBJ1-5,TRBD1,TGCGCCAGCAGTCTAGGACAGGGGGTAGGTCAGCCCCAGCATTTT,CASSLGQGVGQPQHF
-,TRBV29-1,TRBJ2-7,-,TGCAGCGTTCGGACCGTGGCCTACGAGCAGTACTTC,CSVRTVAYEQYF
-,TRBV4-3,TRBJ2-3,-,TGCGCCAGCAGCCAAGATTGGGCCTCCAGTATGCAGTATTTT,CASSQDWASSMQYF
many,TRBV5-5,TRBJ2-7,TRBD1,TGTGCCAGCAGCACCAGTGGACAGGGAAACGAGCAGTACTTC,CASSTSGQGNEQYF
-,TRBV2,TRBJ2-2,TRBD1,TGTGCCAGCAGGCGTACCGGGACAGATACCCGAGTGGGCACCGGGGAGCTGTTTTTT,CASRRTGTDTRVGTGELFF
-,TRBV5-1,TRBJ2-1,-,TGCGCCAGCAGGTCCCGGAGATCCTACAATGAGCAGTTCTTC,CASRSRRSYNEQFF
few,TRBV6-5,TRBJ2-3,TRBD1,TGTGCCAGCACTTCGACAGGGGCGCTAACAGATACGCAGTATTTT,CASTSTGALTDTQYF
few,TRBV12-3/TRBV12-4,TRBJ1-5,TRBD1,TGTGCCAGCAGTACACGGGGACAGGGTGGCAATCAGCCCCAGCATTTT,CASSTRGQGGNQPQHF
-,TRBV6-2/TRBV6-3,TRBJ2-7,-,TGTGCCAGCAGTTACGACGCGGGCCTCTCCTACGAGCAGTACTTC,CASSYDAGLSYEQYF
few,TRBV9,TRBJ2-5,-,TGTGCCAGCAGCGTAGGTCTTCTTGGGACCCAGTACTTC,CASSVGLLGTQYF
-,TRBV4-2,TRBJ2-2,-,TGTGCCAGCAGCCAGAGAACCCGGGGCGGCGGGGAGCTGTTTTTT,CASSQRTRGGGELFF
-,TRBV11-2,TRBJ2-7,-,TGTGCCAGCAGCTTAGGAGCGTCCAGGATGGCCTACGAGCAGTACTTC,CASSLGASRMAYEQYF